Following are 27 T cell receptor beta chains from one sample sequenced in a study of shared clonotypes between healthy human individuals. Sequencing was performed with immunoSEQ multiplex PCR; in TCRdb, only in-frame clones are kept and a portion is missing. The sample contains some 500,000 clones, more than 95% of which appear only once. Sequenced material: naive CD4+ T cells sorted from blood. Subset specified: CD45RA+ positively selected. All receptors come from a woman aged 30 to 39 in good health.

The genes are TRBV5-4 and TRBJ1-5; no definite D call. Germline V gene data show CDR1 as SGHNT and CDR2 as YYREEE (reference sequence). Trimming took off 0 bases at V and 1 base at J, with 5 bases between the two ends. This CDR3 spans 14 amino acids. The CDR3: CASSLDKSNQPQHF. The CDR3 region has the DNA TGTGCCAGCAGCTTGGATAAGAGCAATCAGCCCCAGCATTTT.

The chain links TRBV4-1 to TRBJ1-2, with D possibly matching TRBD1 (6 bases). CDR1 is MGHRA and CDR2 is YSYEKL in the germline V gene. V shed 3 bases and J shed 8 bases, with 19 bases lying between them. There are 15 residues in the CDR3. The CDR3 coding sequence is TGCGCCAGCAGCCAGATGAACCCCAGGGGAGAGGGCTACACCTTC. It codes for CASSQMNPRGEGYTF.

This sequence joins TRBV18 and TRBJ1-1; 11 nucleotides align to TRBD1. Germline V CDR1 and CDR2: KGHSH, LQKENI. The CDR3 loop spans 15 amino acids. V dropped 8 bases and J dropped 6; count of bases not matched to a gene: 11. CDR3 sequence reads: CASSDRGQGESEAFF. In nucleotides, the CDR3 is TGTGCCAGCAGTGACCGGGGACAGGGGGAATCTGAAGCTTTCTTT.

In nucleotides, the CDR3 is TGTGCCAGCAGCTTTATTAGCGGAAGCTCCTACGAGCAGTACTTC. It codes for CASSFISGSSYEQYF. V usage is TRBV7-8 and J usage is TRBJ2-7; perhaps TRBD2 as D (6 bases). CDR3 length: 15 amino acids. Trimming cost V 3 bases and J 0 bases, with 12 bases left between them. Germline values: CDR1 SGHVS, CDR2 FQNEAQ.

The CDR3 bases are TGTGCCTGGAGTAGCATCTACGCGGAGCTGTTTTTT. It codes for CAWSSIYAELFF. V gene TRBV30 combines with J gene TRBJ2-2; no definite D call. Trimming took off 2 bases at V and 10 bases at J, with 11 bases between the two ends. Germline CDR1 reads GTSNPN; CDR2 reads SVGIG (reference sequence). This CDR3 comprises 12 residues.

This rearrangement joins TRBV2 to TRBJ2-7; D uncertain. The CDR3 runs to 13 residues. The germline CDR1 and CDR2 sequences are SNHLY and FYNNEI. V lost 9 bases and J lost 0, with 12 bases in between. CDR3 protein: CARALDNSYEQYF. In DNA, the CDR3 is TGTGCCAGGGCCCTGGATAACTCCTACGAGCAGTACTTC. The variable domain in full, with the rest retrieved from reference TRBV2 and TRBJ2-7, is EPEVTQTPSHQVTQMGQEVILRCVPISNHLYFYWYRQILGQKVEFLVSFYNNEISEKSEIFDDQFSVERPDGSNFTLKIRSTKLEDSAMYFCARALDNSYEQYFGPGTRLTVT.

This chain connects TRBV27 to TRBJ2-5, with 8 bases aligning to TRBD1. V shed 5 bases, J shed 5 bases, and the junction held 10 bases outside the gene matches. Per germline, CDR1 MNHEY and CDR2 SMNVEV (reference sequence). CDR3 length: 15 amino acids. The CDR3 loop is CASSTRTGFWETQYF. CDR3 DNA: TGTGCCAGCAGTACGCGGACAGGGTTTTGGGAGACCCAGTACTTC.

The rearrangement links TRBV7-9 to TRBJ2-7; tentative D call: TRBD2 (6 bases). This CDR3 spans 17 amino acids. From germline, CDR1 is SEHNR and CDR2 FQNEAQ (reference sequence). Trimming shortened V by 5 bases and J by 0 bases, and 20 bases separated the two germline ends. The CDR3 region has the DNA TGTGCCAGCAGCCCAACCCTGGGGCTAGCGACCTCCTACGAGCAGTACTTC. It translates to CASSPTLGLATSYEQYF.

This sequence joins TRBV5-1 and TRBJ1-2; D not certain. Trimming cost V 0 bases and J 13 bases, with 13 bases left between them. Germline CDR1 and CDR2: SGHRS and YFSETQ. The CDR3 sequence is 12 residues long. CDR3 nucleotide sequence: TGCGCCAGCAGCTTGGATCGTACTACCCTCACCTTC. Amino acids: CASSLDRTTLTF.

The chain employs TRBV7-2 and TRBJ2-7; D remains ambiguous. There are 15 residues in the CDR3. Per the germline V gene, CDR1 is SGHTA and CDR2 is FQGNSA. The germline V and J ends were trimmed by 5 bases and 0 bases, with 14 bases remaining between them. CDR3 residues: CASSPGSGSSYEQYF. The CDR3 DNA sequence: TGTGCCAGCAGCCCCGGATCGGGTAGCTCCTACGAGCAGTACTTC.

The chain uses TRBV7-2 and TRBJ2-1; D is ambiguous. Germline CDR1 is SGHTA and CDR2 is FQGNSA. CDR3 length: 16 residues. V was clipped by 1 base and J by 0 bases, with 10 bases between them. The CDR3 sequence is CASSLGSSRSYNEQFF. The CDR3, as DNA: TGTGCCAGCAGCTTAGGGAGTTCCCGCTCCTACAATGAGCAGTTCTTC.

The chain couples TRBV5-1 to TRBJ2-7; perhaps D is TRBD1 or TRBD2 (5 bases each). Trimming took off 5 bases at V and 4 bases at J, with 10 bases between the two ends. The germline CDR1 and CDR2 sequences are SGHRS and YFSETQ. The CDR3 has 12 amino acids. The CDR3 DNA sequence: TGCGCCAGCAGAGAGGGGTTTTACGAGCAGTACTTC. This gives the protein CASREGFYEQYF.

The chain uses TRBV7-9 and TRBJ2-1, with D perhaps TRBD2 (6 bases). Germline-derived CDR1 and CDR2 are SEHNR and FQNEAQ (reference sequence). Trimming took 5 bases from V and 3 from J, leaving 14 bases between them. The CDR3 consists of 15 residues. Written as DNA, the CDR3 is TGTGCCAGCAGCACAAGAGCGGGTTTCTACAATGAGCAGTTCTTC. It encodes CASSTRAGFYNEQFF. The full variable domain, in which reference TRBV7-9 and TRBJ2-1 provide the parts outside the CDR3, is DTGVSQNPRHKITKRGQNVTFRCDPISEHNRLYWYRQTLGQGPEFLTYFQNEAQLEKSRLLSDRFSAERPKGSFSTLEIQRTEQGDSAMYLCASSTRAGFYNEQFFGPGTRLTVL.

The chain combines TRBV13 with TRBJ1-3; D is unclear. V lost 4 bases, J lost 8 bases, and 9 bases lay in between. This CDR3 is built from 12 residues. Germline lookup yields CDR1 PRHDT and CDR2 FYEKMQ (reference sequence). The CDR3 here is CASSSLGDTIYF. The CDR3 coding sequence is TGTGCCAGCAGCTCTCTCGGGGACACCATATATTTT.

The chain combines TRBV19 with TRBJ2-7; 7 positions match TRBD1. Trimming removed 6 bases from V and 0 bases from J; junction bases left unmatched: 8. Germline CDR1 and CDR2: LNHDA and SQIVND (reference sequence). This CDR3 is 15 amino acids long. The CDR3 sequence: CASRQGLDFSYEQYF. The DNA for the CDR3 is TGTGCCAGTAGACAGGGGCTAGACTTCTCCTACGAGCAGTACTTC.

The rearrangement links TRBV7-9 to TRBJ2-7, with D hard to call. Germline V gives CDR1 SEHNR, CDR2 FQNEAQ (reference sequence). The CDR3 runs 13 residues. Trimming pared 1 base from V and 2 bases from J, leaving 6 bases between. CDR3 protein: CASSLGHTYEQYF. Written as DNA, the CDR3 is TGTGCCAGCAGCTTAGGGCACACCTACGAGCAGTACTTC.

The rearrangement uses TRBV7-9 and TRBJ2-1; TRBD1 matches at 9 bases. This CDR3 region has 17 residues. V trimming: 7 bases; J trimming: 7 bases; junction bases outside the gene matches: 17. Germline loops: CDR1 SEHNR, CDR2 FQNEAQ (reference sequence). This CDR3 reads CASNLTPTRDRENEQFF. CDR3 nucleotide sequence: TGTGCCAGCAACCTAACTCCTACCCGGGACAGGGAAAATGAGCAGTTCTTC.

The chain has TRBV25-1 and TRBJ1-1; D ambiguous. This CDR3 has 13 amino acids. The germline gives CDR1 MGHDK, CDR2 SYGVNS. Between the trimmed V and J ends, which lost 7 bases and 4 bases, there was a span of 13 bases. CDR3: CASTFQSVTEAFF. CDR3 sequence (DNA): TGTGCCAGCACATTTCAGTCGGTCACTGAAGCTTTCTTT.

The gene calls are TRBV29-1 and TRBJ2-1; TRBD2 matches 12 bases. Trimming at V came to 2 bases and at J to 0 bases, leaving 2 bases not matched to a gene. Looked up from germline, CDR1 is SQVTM and CDR2 is ANQGSEA. The CDR3 spans 16 residues. The CDR3 region has the DNA TGCAGCGTTGAAAGGACTAGCGGGATCTCCTACAATGAGCAGTTCTTC. It is translated as CSVERTSGISYNEQFF.

The rearrangement joins TRBV11-2 to TRBJ1-4; D not resolved. The CDR3 covers 14 residues. Deletions cut 5 bases from V and 5 bases from J, with 12 bases between. Germline assignment: CDR1 SGHAT and CDR2 FQNNGV. CDR3 bases: TGTGCCAGCAGCCCCGCGGCGCTGAATGAAAAACTGTTTTTT. Protein product: CASSPAALNEKLFF.

The chain links TRBV7-3 to TRBJ2-1; D gene uncertain. The CDR3 runs 15 residues. CDR1 is SGHTA and CDR2 is FQGTGA in the germline V gene. With 5 bases removed from V and 2 bases from J, the gap between germline ends came to 13 bases. Here the CDR3 reads CASSQDQSAYNEQFF. The CDR3 nucleotides are TGTGCCAGCAGCCAGGACCAATCCGCCTACAATGAGCAGTTCTTC.

A note on this clone: At the DNA level, this CDR3 is encoded by other sequences in the same sample as well. This rearrangement joins TRBV28 to TRBJ1-1; D call uncertain. Trimming cost V 2 bases and J 3 bases, with 4 bases left between them. Germline loops: CDR1 MDHEN, CDR2 SYDVKM. This CDR3 is built from 12 residues. This chain's CDR3 is CASSLRYTEAFF. The CDR3 coding sequence is TGTGCCAGCAGTTTAAGATACACTGAAGCTTTCTTT.

The rearrangement uses TRBV2 and TRBJ2-1; D gene uncertain. V was trimmed by 5 bases and J by 9 bases, leaving 14 bases between them. The germline V gene encodes CDR1 SNHLY and CDR2 FYNNEI. The CDR3 consists of 13 residues. CDR3 amino acids: CASSSARVGEQFF. The CDR3 DNA is TGTGCCAGCAGTTCGGCCCGCGTAGGTGAGCAGTTCTTC.

The chain is built from TRBV5-1 and TRBJ2-1; D perhaps matches TRBD2 (5 bases). CDR1 and CDR2 (germline): SGHRS, YFSETQ. The CDR3 is 12 amino acids. Trimming cost V 2 bases and J 9 bases, with 9 bases left between them. In DNA, the CDR3 is TGCGCCAGCAGCTTCGGACTGGTTGAGCAGTTCTTC. This translates into CASSFGLVEQFF. The full variable domain, in which reference TRBV5-1 and TRBJ2-1 provide the parts outside the CDR3, is KAGVTQTPRYLIKTRGQQVTLSCSPISGHRSVSWYQQTPGQGLQFLFEYFSETQRNKGNFPGRFSGRQFSNSRSEMNVSTLELGDSALYLCASSFGLVEQFFGPGTRLTVL.

The V call is TRBV7-9, the J call TRBJ2-4; the D gene is possibly TRBD1 (5 bases). Germline CDR1 reads SEHNR; CDR2 reads FQNEAQ (reference sequence). V dropped 7 bases and J dropped 2 bases, with 12 bases sitting between them. The CDR3 runs 14 residues. The CDR3 nucleotides read TGTGCCAGCACCAGTCAGGGAACCAAAAACATTCAGTACTTC. Translation: CASTSQGTKNIQYF.

V and J are TRBV28 and TRBJ2-5; D not resolved. Germline V CDR1 and CDR2: MDHEN, SYDVKM. The CDR3 runs 14 residues. V shed 6 bases and J shed 2 bases, with 13 bases lying between them. This CDR3 reads CASSPGSFQETQYF. The CDR3 DNA sequence: TGTGCCAGCAGCCCGGGTTCATTTCAAGAGACCCAGTACTTC.

This rearrangement joins TRBV2 to TRBJ1-1, with 9 positions matching TRBD1. V lost 3 bases, J lost 8 bases, and 4 bases stayed unmatched. The germline CDR1 and CDR2 sequences are SNHLY and FYNNEI. The CDR3 has 13 residues. CDR3 amino acids: CASSDWTGEEAFF. For the CDR3, the DNA is TGTGCCAGCAGTGACTGGACAGGGGAAGAAGCTTTCTTT.